This T cell receptor (beta chain) was retrieved from a study of cytomegalovirus exposure and HLA in healthy donors. As concerns this clone: No antigen is known for it.

The primer mix had 60 Vbeta and 13 Jbeta primers. Assay used: immunoSEQ multiplex PCR; TCRdb lists only in-frame clones, some missing. The sample carries over 120,000 clones, about 80% recorded once. The CDR3 extends over 15 amino acids. Germline CDR1 is SGHVS and CDR2 is FNYEAQ. The V end lost 6 bases, the J end lost 1 base, and 15 bases lay between the germline ends. Study results and caveats: TCR association rates varied by HLA locus in a later analysis, with DRB1 highest and HLA-C lowest. The authors judged a highly shared variant cluster likely a sequencing artifact. For cytomegalovirus status, the classifier reportedly gave diagnoses with high specificity and sensitivity.

This clonotype originated in a woman between 55 and 75 years old in good health and CMV-seropositive. The J gene is TRBJ1-1, the V gene TRBV7-6; the D gene is possibly TRBD1 (5 bases). Source material: PBMCs. The CDR3 sequence is CASSLVWDSNTEAFF. In DNA form, the CDR3 reads TGTGCCAGCAGTCTGGTGTGGGACTCGAACACTGAAGCTTTCTTT.